Listed below are T cell receptor beta chains from one sample, sequenced in a study of post-analysis software for immune sequencing data. TCRdb reprocessed the PCR reads with MiXCR, giving one entry per CDR3 protein. The sample shows fewer than 600,000 distinct CDR3 sequences, nearly 45% of them seen only once. What was sequenced was blood. The receptors were gathered from a girl aged 10 to 17 with multiple sclerosis. Each CDR3 is given with its conserved first and last residue. Fields, in order: V gene, J gene, D gene, clone size, CDR3 DNA, CDR3 protein. A D gene is named only where the DNA matches it firmly. Size is omitted from some rows. Given values are once, few, many or a class for expanded clones.

TRBV20-1	TRBJ2-3	NA	NA	TGCAGTGCCCGACGACAGTCAGATACGCAGTATTTT	CSARRQSDTQYF
TRBV5-1	TRBJ2-1	TRBD2	NA	TGCGCCAGCAGCCCCAGGGCGGGAGTGTCGGATGAGCAGTTCTTC	CASSPRAGVSDEQFF
TRBV6-6	TRBJ2-5	NA	many	TGTGCCAGCAGTTACTCGAACAGGGAAGAGACCCAGTACTTC	CASSYSNREETQYF
TRBV6-6	TRBJ1-2	NA	NA	TGTGCCAGCAGTTACTCGATTTCCCCGGCAGCCTCTTTCTCGTACACCTTC	CASSYSISPAASFSYTF
TRBV28	TRBJ2-5	TRBD2	NA	TGTGCCAGCAGTTTATGGATTAGCGGGAGGGCCAATGGGGAAGAGACCCAGTACTTC	CASSLWISGRANGEETQYF
TRBV6-1	TRBJ2-1	TRBD2	few	TGTGCCAGCAGTGAACAGGTGACTAGCGGGACTGACCGTAACAATGAGCAGTTCTTC	CASSEQVTSGTDRNNEQFF
TRBV29-1	TRBJ1-1	TRBD1	NA	TGCAGCGTTGAAGAGACAGGGATGAACACTGAAGCTTTCTTT	CSVEETGMNTEAFF
TRBV4-1	TRBJ1-2	NA	few	TGCGCCAGCAGCCAAGATTCTCTCTCTTTCTATGGCTACACCTTC	CASSQDSLSFYGYTF
TRBV9	TRBJ2-7	NA	NA	TGTGCCAGCAGCGAGGGCCCAGGTGGGGCCTACGAGCAGTACTTC	CASSEGPGGAYEQYF
TRBV12-3/TRBV12-4	TRBJ2-1	NA	NA	TGTGCCAGCAGTTTAGGAGATTACAATGAGCAGTTCTTC	CASSLGDYNEQFF
TRBV7-9	TRBJ2-7	TRBD2	NA	TGTGCCAGCAGCTCCTCTGGCGGGAGGGGGTACGAGCAGTACTTC	CASSSSGGRGYEQYF
TRBV29-1	TRBJ1-1	TRBD1	NA	TGCAGCGCAACAGGGGGCTCGAACACTGAAGCTTTCTTT	CSATGGSNTEAFF
TRBV20-1	TRBJ2-1	TRBD1	few	TGCAGTGCTCGCAGTGACAGGGTTCCAACCTACAATGAGCAGTTCTTC	CSARSDRVPTYNEQFF
TRBV9	TRBJ1-3	NA	NA	TGTGCCAGCAGCGCCGCAGGAATCTCTGGAAACACCATATATTTT	CASSAAGISGNTIYF
TRBV5-6	TRBJ2-5	NA	NA	TGTGCCAGCAGCTTGGCCGGACTCATCCAAGAGACCCAGTACTTC	CASSLAGLIQETQYF
TRBV5-6	TRBJ2-4	NA	NA	TGTGCCAGCAGCTTGCGGTGGCTAGAACTAGGCAAAAACATTCAGTACTTC	CASSLRWLELGKNIQYF